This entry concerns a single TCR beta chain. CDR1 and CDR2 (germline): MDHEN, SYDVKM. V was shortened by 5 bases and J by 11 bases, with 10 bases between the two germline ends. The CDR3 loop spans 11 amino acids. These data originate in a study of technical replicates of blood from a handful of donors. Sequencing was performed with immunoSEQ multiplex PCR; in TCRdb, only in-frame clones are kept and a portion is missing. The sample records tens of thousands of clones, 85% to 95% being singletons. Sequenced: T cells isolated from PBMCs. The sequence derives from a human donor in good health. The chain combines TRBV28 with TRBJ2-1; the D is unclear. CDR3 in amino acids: CASSDSLKQFF. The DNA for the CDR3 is TGTGCCAGCAGTGACTCGCTGAAGCAGTTCTTC.